These 3 T cell receptor beta chains were sequenced from one sample in a study of beta chain features in type 1 diabetes. General study results and limits: In every one of the four CD4+ subsets, TCRB CDR3s were moderately but significantly shorter in Type 1 diabetes patients.

cDNA synthesis used the whole RNA isolate, giving expressed TCRB sequences. Data came from immunoSEQ multiplex PCR; TCRdb stores just in-frame clones and leaves some out. Of 310,000 or so clones detected, roughly 9% appear once; the ten largest clones hold roughly 1%. Which antigens these TCRs recognize remains unknown. Sample: central memory CD4+ T cells from blood. The receptor set was obtained from a man in his thirties or forties with type 1 diabetes.

This clone was seen only a few times. At the DNA level, this CDR3 is encoded by other sequences in the same sample as well. The chain uses TRBV25-1 and TRBJ1-2; the D is unclear. From germline, CDR1 is MGHDK and CDR2 SYGVNS. Between the trimmed V and J ends, which lost 4 bases and 2 bases, there was a span of 8 bases. This CDR3 comprises 13 residues. The CDR3 region is CASSVGLNYGYTF. CDR3 coding DNA: TGTGCCAGCAGTGTAGGGCTAAACTATGGCTACACCTTC.

This clone has a handful of counts. This chain connects TRBV7-2 to TRBJ1-2; D not resolved. Between the trimmed V and J ends, which lost 4 bases and 8 bases, there was a span of 17 bases. Germline V CDR1 and CDR2: SGHTA, FQGNSA. The CDR3 sequence is 14 residues long. The CDR3 sequence: CASSSHFGKYGYTF. The CDR3 nucleotides are TGTGCCAGCAGCTCTCACTTCGGGAAATACGGCTACACCTTC.

This clone was detected only a few times. The chain employs TRBV2 and TRBJ2-5; tentatively, D is TRBD1 (6 bases). This CDR3 comprises 15 residues. Deletions cut 2 bases from V and 1 base from J, with 11 bases between. Germline lookup yields CDR1 SNHLY and CDR2 FYNNEI. The CDR3 DNA is TGTGCCAGCAGTGAAACTACAGGGATCCAAGAGACCCAGTACTTC. Amino acid sequence: CASSETTGIQETQYF.